Sequencing of this T cell receptor (beta chain) was carried out in a study of T-cell memory formation after mild COVID-19. TCRdb analysed the 5' RACE reads with MiXCR anew, one entry per CDR3 protein. The sample lists around 130,000 distinct CDR3 sequences, approximately 15% occurring once. This clonotype has just a few counts. V was clipped by 7 bases and J by 4 bases, with 19 bases between them. Germline V gene lookup returns CDR1 SGHAT and CDR2 FQDESV (reference sequence). CDR3 length equals 15 residues. The receptor was isolated from an adult woman who had mild COVID-19 (a few samples of this study predate the infection). Cell type and time point are not known. Sequences were obtained from PBMCs or a T cell subset sorted from them (not recorded which). This chain links TRBV11-1 with TRBJ1-1; a possible D gene is TRBD1 (5 bases). The CDR3 sequence: CASTSFRRGVTEAFF. The CDR3, as DNA: TGTGCCAGCACCTCTTTTCGGCGGGGGGTCACTGAAGCTTTCTTT. The full variable domain, with the rest looked up from reference TRBV11-1 and TRBJ1-1, is EAEVAQSPRYKITEKSQAVAFWCDPISGHATLYWYRQILGQGPELLVQFQDESVVDDSQLPKDRFSAERLKGVDSTLKIQPAELGDSAMYLCASTSFRRGVTEAFFGQGTRLTVV.